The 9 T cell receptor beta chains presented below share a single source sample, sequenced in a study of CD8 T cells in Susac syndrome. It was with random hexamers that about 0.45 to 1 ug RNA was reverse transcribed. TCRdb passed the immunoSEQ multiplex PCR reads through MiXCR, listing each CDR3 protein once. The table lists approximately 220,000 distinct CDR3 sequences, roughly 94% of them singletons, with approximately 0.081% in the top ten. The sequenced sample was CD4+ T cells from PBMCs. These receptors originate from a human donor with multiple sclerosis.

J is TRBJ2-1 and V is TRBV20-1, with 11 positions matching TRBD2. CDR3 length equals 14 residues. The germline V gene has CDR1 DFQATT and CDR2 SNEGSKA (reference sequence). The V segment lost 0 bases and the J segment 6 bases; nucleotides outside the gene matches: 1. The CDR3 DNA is TGCAGTGCTAGAGATAGCGGGGGGGTCAATGAGCAGTTCTTC. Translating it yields CSARDSGGVNEQFF.

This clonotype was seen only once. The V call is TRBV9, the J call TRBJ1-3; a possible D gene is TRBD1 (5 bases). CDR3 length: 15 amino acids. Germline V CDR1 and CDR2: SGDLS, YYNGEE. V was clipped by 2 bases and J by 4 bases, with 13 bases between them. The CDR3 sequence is CASSVSPRTGNTIYF. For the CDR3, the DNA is TGTGCCAGCAGCGTCTCACCCCGGACAGGAAACACCATATATTTT.

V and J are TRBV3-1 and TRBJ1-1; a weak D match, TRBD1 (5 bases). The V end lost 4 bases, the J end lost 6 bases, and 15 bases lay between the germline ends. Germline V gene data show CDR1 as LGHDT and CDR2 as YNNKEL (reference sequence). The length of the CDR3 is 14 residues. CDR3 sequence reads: CASSRGAAGSEAFF. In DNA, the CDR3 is TGTGCCAGCAGCCGAGGAGCCGCAGGGTCTGAAGCTTTCTTT.

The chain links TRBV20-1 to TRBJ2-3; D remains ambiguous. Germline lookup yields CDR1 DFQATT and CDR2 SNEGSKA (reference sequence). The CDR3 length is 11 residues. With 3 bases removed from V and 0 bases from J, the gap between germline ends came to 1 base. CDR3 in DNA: TGCAGTGCTAGGAGCACAGATACGCAGTATTTT. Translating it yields CSARSTDTQYF.

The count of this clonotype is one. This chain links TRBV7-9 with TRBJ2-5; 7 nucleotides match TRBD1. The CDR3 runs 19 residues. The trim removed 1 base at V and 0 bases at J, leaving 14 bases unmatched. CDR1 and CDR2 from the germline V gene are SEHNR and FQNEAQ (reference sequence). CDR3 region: CASSLGRSTGNPYQETQYF. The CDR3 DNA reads TGTGCCAGCAGCTTAGGGCGTTCGACAGGGAACCCGTACCAAGAGACCCAGTACTTC.

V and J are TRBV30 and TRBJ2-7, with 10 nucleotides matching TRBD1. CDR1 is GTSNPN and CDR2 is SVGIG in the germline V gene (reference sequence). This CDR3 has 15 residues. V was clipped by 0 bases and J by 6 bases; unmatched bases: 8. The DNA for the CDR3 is TGTGCCTGGAGTGTCCCTTGGGACAGGGGTACCGAGCAGTACTTC. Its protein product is CAWSVPWDRGTEQYF.

Here the CDR3 reads CASSRERGKNQPQHF. DNA for the CDR3: TGTGCCAGCTCACGGGAACGAGGAAAAAATCAGCCCCAGCATTTT. V and J are TRBV18 and TRBJ1-5; D is ambiguous. The CDR3 has 15 amino acids. Germline assignment: CDR1 KGHSH and CDR2 LQKENI. V lost 4 bases and J lost 4, with 14 bases in between.

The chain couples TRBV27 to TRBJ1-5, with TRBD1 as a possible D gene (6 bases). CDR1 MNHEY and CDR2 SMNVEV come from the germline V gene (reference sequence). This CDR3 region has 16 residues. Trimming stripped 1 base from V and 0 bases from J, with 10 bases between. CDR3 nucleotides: TGTGCCAGCAGTTTATTAGGGGGATTTAGCAATCAGCCCCAGCATTTT. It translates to CASSLLGGFSNQPQHF.

The CDR3 sequence is CASSISGYTGYGYTF. The CDR3 bases are TGTGCCAGTAGTATTAGCGGGTACACCGGCTATGGCTACACCTTC. The chain joins TRBV19 to TRBJ1-2; D call uncertain. Germline lookup yields CDR1 LNHDA and CDR2 SQIVND (reference sequence). The CDR3 extends over 15 amino acids. V was trimmed by 3 bases and J by 4 bases, leaving 15 bases between them.